The source of this T cell receptor beta chain is a study of T cell responses to AZD1222 COVID-19 vaccine. CDR1 GTSNPN and CDR2 SVGIG come from the germline V gene (reference sequence). V lost 2 bases and J 7 bases, leaving 18 bases between the germline ends. This CDR3 contains 15 residues. Investigators merged groups given second doses at roughly 4 or roughly 12 weeks. Study-wide points: Within unmutated variant regions lay the reported targets of nearly half of spike-specific TCRs.

About this clone: Its antigen is still unknown.

TCRdb keeps only in-frame clones here, not all; method: immunoSEQ multiplex PCR. The repertoire includes more than 70,000 clones, 80% to 95% of them detected once, and around 28% sits in the top ten. The sample was peripheral blood, taken 28 days after the second AZD1222 dose. This clonotype was sampled from an adult who received the AZD1222 COVID-19 vaccine. V gene TRBV30 combines with J gene TRBJ1-5; TRBD1 might be the D (6 bases). This CDR3 reads CAWSPRGGAGQPQHF. CDR3 sequence (DNA): TGTGCCTGGAGTCCCAGGGGAGGGGCGGGGCAGCCCCAGCATTTT.